Presented here are 22 T cell receptor beta chains from one specimen sequenced in a study of early T cells in non-severe SARS-CoV-2 infection. TCRdb processed the 5' RACE reads anew with MiXCR; each CDR3 protein has one entry. The sample has over 90,000 distinct CDR3 sequences; about 12% are singletons. The material sequenced was whole blood. The source of these receptors is an adult who was a healthcare worker with PCR-confirmed SARS-CoV-2 infection or an uninfected control (not recorded which).

This clonotype was seen at least ten times. The chain joins TRBV30 to TRBJ2-1; 15 bases are shared with TRBD2. This CDR3 is 15 amino acids long. The ends lost 3 bases at V and 8 bases at J; junction bases unmatched: 5. Per the germline V gene, CDR1 is GTSNPN and CDR2 is SVGIG (reference sequence). The CDR3 DNA reads TGTGCCTGGAGGCCGGGACTAGCGGGAGGTGATGAGCAGTTCTTC. Its protein product is CAWRPGLAGGDEQFF.

To note about this clonotype: A much larger clone is a single base away; this may be a read error. The V and J genes are TRBV2 and TRBJ2-7; tentatively, D is TRBD1 (6 bases). The CDR3 runs 12 residues. Germline V gives CDR1 SNHLY, CDR2 FYNNEI. CDR3 in amino acids: CVSLARGSEQYF. CDR3 DNA sequence: TGTGTCAGCTTGGCCAGGGGAAGTGAGCAGTACTTC.

This clonotype showed up just a few times. The V and J genes are TRBV3-1 and TRBJ2-1; D is unclear. The length of the CDR3 is 13 residues. The ends were cut back, 1 base at V and 5 bases at J, with 6 bases in the middle. Per the germline V gene, CDR1 is LGHDT and CDR2 is YNNKEL (reference sequence). CDR3 bases: TGTGCCAGCAGCCAAGTTACCGACAATGAGCAGTTCTTC. Translated: CASSQVTDNEQFF.

The chain combines TRBV28 with TRBJ2-7, with D maybe TRBD1 (6 bases). This CDR3 has 15 amino acids. V was cut by 6 bases and J by 0 bases, with 15 bases left in between. Germline V lookup: CDR1 MDHEN, CDR2 SYDVKM. The CDR3 DNA reads TGTGCCAGCAGACCAGATACAGGGCTCTCCTACGAGCAGTACTTC. Translation: CASRPDTGLSYEQYF. Drawing the rest from reference TRBV28 and TRBJ2-7, the complete variable domain is DVKVTQSSRYLVKRTGEKVFLECVQDMDHENMFWYRQDPGLGLRLIYFSYDVKMKEKGDIPEGYSVSREKKERFSLILESASTNQTSMYLCASRPDTGLSYEQYFGPGTRLTVT.

This clonotype was counted many times. This chain joins TRBV19 and TRBJ2-1; TRBD2 aligns across 8 bases. This CDR3 contains 15 residues. Germline lookup yields CDR1 LNHDA and CDR2 SQIVND (reference sequence). Trimming took 3 bases from V and 2 from J; bases not matched to a gene: 3. The DNA for the CDR3 is TGTGCCAGTAGTATTGCGGGAGGAACCTACAATGAGCAGTTCTTC. Amino acids: CASSIAGGTYNEQFF.

The table lists this clonotype with a few counts. The chain employs TRBV4-1 and TRBJ2-3; D might be TRBD2 (6 bases). The V end lost 4 bases, the J end lost 6 bases, and 17 bases lay between the germline ends. The length of the CDR3 is 15 residues. In germline, CDR1 is MGHRA, CDR2 YSYEKL. The CDR3 bases are TGCGCCAGCAGCCTAACAAGACTAGTCACGGATACGCAGTATTTT. It yields the protein CASSLTRLVTDTQYF.

This clonotype was recorded many times. The chain links TRBV30 to TRBJ2-7; D perhaps matches TRBD1 (6 bases). The CDR3 is 12 amino acids. V was pared by 2 bases and J by 7 bases, with 12 bases between. Germline values: CDR1 GTSNPN, CDR2 SVGIG (reference sequence). CDR3 bases: TGTGCCTGGAGTCCCTCCGGGACAGAGCAGTACTTC. Translation: CAWSPSGTEQYF.

A few counts support this clonotype. This chain joins TRBV12-3 or TRBV12-4 and TRBJ2-7, with unresolved D. The V gene lost 7 bases and the J gene lost 6 bases, with 16 bases spanning the gap. The CDR3 contains 13 residues. CDR3 region: CASTDGTIGEQYF. The CDR3 DNA reads TGTGCCAGCACCGACGGCACTATTGGCGAGCAGTACTTC.

This clonotype was observed many times. This chain joins TRBV6-1 and TRBJ2-7, with D possibly TRBD2 on 5 matching bases. The CDR3 loop spans 14 amino acids. CDR1 and CDR2 from the germline V gene are MNHNS and SASEGT. V dropped 3 bases and J dropped 2 bases, with 11 bases sitting between them. The CDR3 loop is CASSDEGPTYEQYF. CDR3 DNA: TGTGCCAGCAGTGACGAGGGTCCTACCTACGAGCAGTACTTC.

With respect to this clonotype: A much larger clone differs from this one at a single base, so this may be a read error. Because the CDR3 is missing its conserved closing phenylalanine or tryptophan, this is likely a read error. V gene TRBV7-2 combines with J gene TRBJ2-1; tentatively, D is TRBD2 (6 bases). Trimming took 1 base from V and 3 from J, leaving 10 bases between them. The CDR3 is 15 residues long. Per the germline V gene, CDR1 is SGHTA and CDR2 is FQGNSA. The CDR3 region has the DNA TGTGCCAGCAGCTTAGGACTAGGGAGCTACAATGAGCAGTTCTCC. This translates into CASSLGLGSYNEQFS.

This rearrangement joins TRBV20-1 to TRBJ2-1; 10 bases are shared with TRBD2. The V segment lost 0 bases and the J segment 6 bases; nucleotides outside the gene matches: 11. Germline loops: CDR1 DFQATT, CDR2 SNEGSKA (reference sequence). CDR3 length: 17 residues. The CDR3 spells CSARDQASGSNFNEQFF. CDR3 coding DNA: TGCAGTGCTAGAGATCAAGCTAGCGGGAGTAACTTCAATGAGCAGTTCTTC.

In its sample, this clonotype was seen a few times. The rearrangement links TRBV19 to TRBJ2-3, with 9 bases matching TRBD2. The CDR3 has 14 amino acids. CDR1 LNHDA and CDR2 SQIVND come from the germline V gene (reference sequence). The V gene end was trimmed by 3 bases and the J gene end by 6 bases; junction bases not matched to a gene: 4. CDR3 sequence reads: CASSIGTSPDTQYF. DNA of the CDR3: TGTGCCAGTAGTATCGGGACTAGCCCCGATACGCAGTATTTT.

This chain joins TRBV9 and TRBJ1-4, with D tentatively TRBD1 (5 bases). The CDR3 spans 15 residues. V shed 4 bases and J shed 4 bases, with 14 bases lying between them. Per germline, CDR1 SGDLS and CDR2 YYNGEE. The CDR3 loop reads CASSPRGESNEKLFF. The CDR3 DNA is TGTGCCAGCAGCCCGCGAGGGGAGAGTAATGAAAAACTGTTTTTT.

This clonotype was counted a few times. This chain uses TRBV29-1 with TRBJ2-2; D remains unclear. V lost 4 bases to trimming and J lost 3 bases, with 3 bases between them. This CDR3 region has 11 residues. The germline V gene encodes CDR1 SQVTM and CDR2 ANQGSEA. The CDR3: CSVVHTGELFF. In nucleotides, the CDR3 is TGCAGCGTTGTCCACACCGGGGAGCTGTTTTTT.

This clonotype was detected many times. This sequence joins TRBV4-3 and TRBJ2-7; D is perhaps TRBD1 (5 bases). Trimming cost V 3 bases and J 6 bases, with 9 bases left between them. This CDR3 contains 12 residues. Per germline, CDR1 LGHNA and CDR2 YSLEER. The CDR3 region has the DNA TGCGCCAGCAGCCACCAGGGTGGCGAGCAGTACTTC. It is translated as CASSHQGGEQYF.

The chain uses TRBV28 and TRBJ1-3, with D uncertain. The V and J ends lost 3 bases and 0 bases respectively, with 6 bases between them. Looked up from germline, CDR1 is MDHEN and CDR2 is SYDVKM. The CDR3 contains 14 residues. The CDR3 is CASSFASSGNTIYF. CDR3 DNA sequence: TGTGCCAGCAGTTTCGCCAGCTCTGGAAACACCATATATTTT.

V and J are TRBV20-1 and TRBJ1-6, with D unclear. Germline V gene lookup returns CDR1 DFQATT and CDR2 SNEGSKA (reference sequence). V was pared by 5 bases and J by 9 bases, with 8 bases between. This CDR3 has 11 residues. The CDR3 region is CSAEGSSPLHF. The CDR3, as DNA: TGCAGTGCTGAAGGCAGTTCACCCCTCCACTTT.

This clonotype was seen a handful of times. V gene TRBV20-1 combines with J gene TRBJ2-7; 8 bases are a match to TRBD2. CDR1 DFQATT and CDR2 SNEGSKA come from the germline V gene (reference sequence). The CDR3 sequence is 11 residues long. With 7 bases clipped from V and 7 bases from J, the junction kept 6 bases outside the gene matches. CDR3: CSVAGLFEQYF. The CDR3 nucleotides are TGCAGTGTAGCGGGATTATTTGAGCAGTACTTC.

This clonotype appeared many times. This chain uses TRBV7-2 with TRBJ1-1; D is undetermined. The CDR3 extends over 13 amino acids. The germline V gene encodes CDR1 SGHTA and CDR2 FQGNSA. The V end lost 1 base, the J end lost 4 bases, and 7 bases lay between the germline ends. CDR3 bases: TGTGCCAGCAGCTTAGTTGAGGTCACTGAAGCTTTCTTT. It codes for CASSLVEVTEAFF.

The chain has TRBV6-2 or TRBV6-3 and TRBJ2-3, with D maybe TRBD1 (6 bases). CDR3 length: 14 residues. The V gene lost 7 bases and the J gene lost 2 bases, with 13 bases spanning the gap. Germline-derived CDR1 and CDR2 are MNHEY and SVGEGT. The CDR3: CASKGERLTDTQYF. CDR3 DNA sequence: TGTGCCAGCAAGGGGGAGAGACTCACAGATACGCAGTATTTT.

This clonotype was observed a few times. V gene TRBV5-1 combines with J gene TRBJ2-5, with D unclear. The CDR3 consists of 13 residues. Germline-derived CDR1 and CDR2 are SGHRS and YFSETQ. V was pared by 4 bases and J by 4 bases, with 11 bases between. CDR3 in DNA: TGCGCCAGCAGCCATAGGGCCGGAGAGACCCAGTACTTC. Amino acid sequence: CASSHRAGETQYF.

There are a few counts of this clonotype. This chain joins TRBV7-2 and TRBJ2-1; D is perhaps TRBD2 (5 bases). Germline-derived CDR1 and CDR2 are SGHTA and FQGNSA. The length of the CDR3 is 15 residues. V lost 3 bases and J lost 0, with 9 bases in between. The CDR3 DNA is TGTGCCAGCAGCTTCGACGGGAACTCCTACAATGAGCAGTTCTTC. It is translated as CASSFDGNSYNEQFF.